A selection of T cell receptor beta chains follows, all from one sample in a study of shared clonotypes between healthy human individuals. Clones were sequenced by immunoSEQ multiplex PCR, and TCRdb holds only the in-frame ones, with some missing. The profile shows about 750,000 clones, 80% to 95% of them singletons. The sequenced sample consisted of naive CD8+ T cells sorted from blood. These receptors all stem from a man between 25 and 39 years old in good health. CDR3s include the opening cysteine and the closing phenylalanine or tryptophan. The D gene is left open where the match is weak. The size entry is marked missing in some rows and otherwise reads once, few, many or a size class.

clone_size,j_call,v_call,d_call,cdr3_aa,cdr3_nt
once,TRBJ2-3,TRBV13,TRBD2,CASSLERDTDTQYF,TGTGCCAGCAGCCTTGAGCGGGACACAGATACGCAGTATTTT
few,TRBJ2-5,TRBV11-2,TRBD1,CASSSGTGGFGTQYF,TGTGCCAGCAGCTCCGGGACAGGGGGCTTCGGGACCCAGTACTTC
NA,TRBJ1-5,TRBV6-4,NA,CASSDRTPPQDRNNQPQHF,TGTGCCAGCAGTGACCGGACCCCCCCCCAGGACAGAAACAATCAGCCCCAGCATTTT
NA,TRBJ2-5,TRBV7-9,NA,CASSPDWRQETQYF,TGTGCCAGCAGCCCGGACTGGCGCCAAGAGACCCAGTACTTC
NA,TRBJ2-1,TRBV9,TRBD2,CASNQVLAGEDEQFF,TGTGCCAGCAATCAGGTCCTAGCGGGAGAGGATGAGCAGTTCTTC
NA,TRBJ2-1,TRBV19,NA,CASSMDSSSYNEQFF,TGTGCCAGTAGTATGGACTCCAGCTCCTACAATGAGCAGTTCTTC
NA,TRBJ2-5,TRBV5-6,NA,CASSLDLEFRLERQETQYF,TGTGCCAGCAGCTTGGATCTTGAATTTCGTCTGGAAAGACAAGAGACCCAGTACTTC
few,TRBJ2-3,TRBV11-3,NA,CASSLGTFSTDTQYF,TGTGCCAGCAGCTTGGGGACGTTTAGCACAGATACGCAGTATTTT
NA,TRBJ1-5,TRBV19,NA,CASSTDARRAGLDQPQHF,TGTGCCAGTAGTACGGATGCTAGACGGGCGGGGTTGGATCAGCCCCAGCATTTT
NA,TRBJ2-3,TRBV2,NA,CASTFSDTQYF,TGTGCCAGCACTTTCTCAGATACGCAGTATTTT
NA,TRBJ2-1,TRBV27,NA,CASSLQGSYNEQFF,TGTGCCAGCAGTCTTCAGGGATCCTACAATGAGCAGTTCTTC
NA,TRBJ2-1,TRBV28,TRBD2,CASRSSGSGGWNEQFF,TGTGCCAGCCGGTCTAGCGGGAGTGGGGGGTGGAATGAGCAGTTCTTC
NA,TRBJ2-1,TRBV2,TRBD2,CASSSSGNYNEQFF,TGTGCCAGCAGTTCCAGCGGGAACTACAATGAGCAGTTCTTC
NA,TRBJ2-7,TRBV11-2,NA,CASSLGVDYEQYF,TGTGCCAGCAGCTTAGGAGTGGATTACGAGCAGTACTTC
NA,TRBJ2-7,TRBV6-5,NA,CASSLGPSYEQYF,TGTGCCAGCAGTCTCGGCCCGAGCTACGAGCAGTACTTC
NA,TRBJ1-2,TRBV6-1,NA,CASSEGWVDYTF,TGTGCCAGCAGTGAGGGGTGGGTAGACTACACCTTC
NA,TRBJ2-3,TRBV11-3,NA,CASSSRGENTDTQYF,TGTGCCAGCAGCTCGAGGGGAGAGAACACAGATACGCAGTATTTT
NA,TRBJ2-7,TRBV25-1,NA,CASSEYRDEQYF,TGTGCCAGCAGTGAATATCGAGACGAGCAGTACTTC
NA,TRBJ2-3,TRBV12-5,NA,CASGFQGSTDTQYF,TGTGCTAGTGGTTTTCAGGGGAGCACAGATACGCAGTATTTT
NA,TRBJ2-5,TRBV28,NA,CASSFRQGLPQETQYF,TGTGCCAGCAGTTTTCGGCAAGGGCTTCCCCAAGAGACCCAGTACTTC
few,TRBJ2-5,TRBV12-2,NA,CASRKGKGEETQYF,TGTGCAAGTCGGAAGGGGAAGGGGGAAGAGACCCAGTACTTC
NA,TRBJ1-2,TRBV28,NA,CASSSSGLRGAPNYGYTF,TGTGCCAGCAGTTCATCGGGATTGCGGGGGGCTCCTAACTATGGCTACACCTTC
NA,TRBJ2-1,TRBV7-2,NA,CASSVPLGEQFF,TGTGCCAGCAGCGTCCCCTTGGGTGAGCAGTTCTTC
NA,TRBJ2-1,TRBV29-1,NA,CSVEAGYRDEQFF,TGCAGCGTTGAGGCAGGGTATAGGGATGAGCAGTTCTTC
few,TRBJ2-7,TRBV4-1,NA,CASSQRDSSSYEQYF,TGCGCCAGCAGCCAAAGAGACAGCAGCTCCTACGAGCAGTACTTC
NA,TRBJ2-7,TRBV7-2,NA,CASSFFGGYYEQYF,TGTGCCAGCAGCTTTTTCGGCGGGTACTACGAGCAGTACTTC
NA,TRBJ2-1,TRBV7-2,TRBD2,CASSLPAGVPLDEQFF,TGTGCCAGCAGCTTACCCGCGGGAGTCCCGTTGGATGAGCAGTTCTTC
NA,TRBJ1-1,TRBV5-1,NA,CASSSTYTEAFF,TGCGCCAGCAGCTCCACGTACACTGAAGCTTTCTTT
once,TRBJ2-1,TRBV6-5,TRBD2,CASSYRLADSYNEQFF,TGTGCCAGCAGTTACAGGCTAGCGGATTCCTACAATGAGCAGTTCTTC
NA,TRBJ2-7,TRBV9,TRBD1,CASSDRGYEQYF,TGTGCCAGCTCTGACAGGGGATACGAGCAGTACTTC
NA,TRBJ2-1,TRBV27,TRBD1,CASSLNRGDEQFF,TGTGCCAGCAGTTTAAACAGGGGGGATGAGCAGTTCTTC
NA,TRBJ2-1,TRBV7-8,TRBD2,CASSYSGKAGNEQFF,TGTGCCAGCAGCTACAGCGGGAAGGCGGGCAATGAGCAGTTCTTC